Detailed here is one TCR beta chain. What it binds is unknown. Assay used: immunoSEQ multiplex PCR; TCRdb lists only in-frame clones, some missing. The data show 130,000 or so clones, approximately 90% seen once. This specimen comes from a study of T cell responses to AZD1222 COVID-19 vaccine. Across the whole study: Pooling of second doses given at about 4 or about 12 weeks was done. Overall study findings and caveats: Receipt of two AZD1222 doses was followed by a rise in Spike-specific TCR breadth and depth. Reports indicate that nearly half of spike-specific TCRs are directed at unmutated variant regions. The donor group comprised mostly white British people and more females; the analysis possibly underestimated clonal diversity.

V was clipped by 3 bases and J by 0 bases; unmatched bases: 4. The germline V gene has CDR1 KGHDR and CDR2 SFDVKD. The CDR3 length is 17 residues. The TCR sequence derives from an adult in good health. The chain has TRBV24-1 and TRBJ2-6, with TRBD1 identical over 7 bases. The sequencing here drew on peripheral blood, taken on day 0 of AZD1222 vaccination. In DNA form, the CDR3 reads TGTGCCACCAGTGATCGGGACAGTTTCTCTGGGGCCAACGTCCTGACTTTC. This sequence encodes CATSDRDSFSGANVLTF.